Below are 17 T cell receptor beta chains sequenced from a single sample in a study of OX40 agonist ivuxolimab in advanced cancers. Clones were read by immunoSEQ multiplex PCR, and TCRdb kept only the in-frame ones, dropping some. The sample records 100,000 or so clones, 80% to 90% being singletons. Sequencing used CD4+ or CD8+ T cells sorted from blood, obtained in a trial of the OX40 agonist ivuxolimab. These receptors came from an adult with an advanced solid tumor such as melanoma, head and neck, liver or kidney cancer.

The rearrangement joins TRBV5-1 to TRBJ2-7, with 11 nucleotides matching TRBD2. V lost 5 bases to trimming and J lost 3 bases; unmatched junction nucleotides: 7. Germline loops: CDR1 SGHRS, CDR2 YFSETQ. The CDR3 covers 15 residues. CDR3 DNA: TGCGCCAGCAGATCGGGACTAGCGGAATACTACGAGCAGTACTTC. This encodes CASRSGLAEYYEQYF.

The chain couples TRBV2 to TRBJ2-7; tentative D call: TRBD1 (5 bases). Germline CDR1 is SNHLY and CDR2 is FYNNEI. V lost 6 bases and J 3 bases, leaving 9 bases between the germline ends. CDR3 length: 12 residues. The CDR3 sequence is CASRPDSYEQYF. The DNA of the CDR3 is TGTGCCAGCAGGCCCGACAGCTACGAGCAGTACTTC.

This clone was detected a few times. The rearrangement links TRBV7-9 to TRBJ1-2, with D possibly TRBD1 on 5 matching bases. Germline-derived CDR1 and CDR2 are SEHNR and FQNEAQ (reference sequence). The CDR3 is 14 residues long. The ends were cut back, 1 base at V and 7 bases at J, with 13 bases in the middle. CDR3 sequence (DNA): TGTGCCAGCAGCTTAGGGGCAGGGCAGAGTGGCTACACCTTC. This sequence encodes CASSLGAGQSGYTF. Filled out from reference TRBV7-9 and TRBJ1-2, the complete variable domain reads DTGVSQNPRHKITKRGQNVTFRCDPISEHNRLYWYRQTLGQGPEFLTYFQNEAQLEKSRLLSDRFSAERPKGSFSTLEIQRTEQGDSAMYLCASSLGAGQSGYTFGSGTRLTVV.

The chain couples TRBV7-9 to TRBJ2-4, with 8 bases aligning to TRBD2. V gave up 5 bases and J gave up 9 bases; unmatched junction bases: 15. This CDR3 has 16 amino acids. Germline values: CDR1 SEHNR, CDR2 FQNEAQ (reference sequence). The CDR3 DNA follows: TGTGCCAGCAGCCCCCCAGGACTAGCCTCTAATAGCATTCAGTACTTC. This codes for CASSPPGLASNSIQYF.

V and J are TRBV18 and TRBJ1-1, with a weak D call TRBD1 (5 bases). Germline-derived CDR1 and CDR2 are KGHSH and LQKENI. Deletions cut 1 base from V and 3 bases from J, with 12 bases between. The CDR3 totals 15 residues. CDR3 nucleotides: TGTGCCAGCTCACCACTTCCGAGGGGTGACACTGAAGCTTTCTTT. Amino acids: CASSPLPRGDTEAFF.

The J gene is TRBJ1-2, the V gene TRBV4-3; 7 nucleotides line up with TRBD1. Germline CDR1 is LGHNA and CDR2 is YSLEER. V lost 1 base and J lost 2; bases outside the gene matches: 10. The CDR3 extends over 17 amino acids. CDR3 coding DNA: TGCGCCAGCAGCCAAGGGCCGAGTGGACAGGCAAACTATGGCTACACCTTC. It translates to CASSQGPSGQANYGYTF.

This chain connects TRBV30 to TRBJ1-4; 7 bases are a match to TRBD1. CDR1 and CDR2 (germline): GTSNPN, SVGIG (reference sequence). The CDR3 covers 14 residues. V dropped 2 bases and J dropped 7; count of bases not matched to a gene: 7. CDR3 nucleotides: TGTGCCTGGAGTCTTTCCGGGACAGCTGAAAAACTGTTTTTT. It is translated as CAWSLSGTAEKLFF.

The CDR3 region has the DNA TGTGCCAGCTCACCCCAGGGCAGCGGGAGTGGAGAGACCCAGTACTTC. Translation: CASSPQGSGSGETQYF. This chain connects TRBV18 to TRBJ2-5; 8 bases line up with TRBD2. Germline trimming cut 3 bases from V and 4 bases from J; bases unmatched to any gene: 10. Germline assignment: CDR1 KGHSH and CDR2 LQKENI. The CDR3 runs to 16 residues.

The chain joins TRBV2 to TRBJ1-1; a weak D match, TRBD1 (6 bases). Between the trimmed V and J ends, which lost 5 bases and 3 bases, there was a span of 13 bases. Germline V lookup: CDR1 SNHLY, CDR2 FYNNEI. The CDR3 is made up of 14 amino acids. The CDR3 nucleotides read TGTGCCAGCAGTCGAAGGGGGGGGGACACTGAAGCTTTCTTT. Encoded protein: CASSRRGGDTEAFF. The full variable domain, completed using reference TRBV2 and TRBJ1-1, is EPEVTQTPSHQVTQMGQEVILRCVPISNHLYFYWYRQILGQKVEFLVSFYNNEISEKSEIFDDQFSVERPDGSNFTLKIRSTKLEDSAMYFCASSRRGGDTEAFFGQGTRLTVV.

For the CDR3, the DNA is TGTGCCAGCAGCTTAGCGGGGAGGGCCCTCGCTGAGCAGTTCTTC. It encodes CASSLAGRALAEQFF. The chain has TRBV7-9 and TRBJ2-1, with 7 bases fitting TRBD2. The germline V gene has CDR1 SEHNR and CDR2 FQNEAQ (reference sequence). Trimming at V came to 0 bases and at J to 9 bases, leaving 8 bases not matched to a gene. The CDR3 sequence is 15 residues long.

The J gene is TRBJ1-1, the V gene TRBV5-1, with unresolved D. The CDR3 covers 15 residues. The ends were cut back, 0 bases at V and 0 bases at J, with 9 bases in the middle. The germline V gene has CDR1 SGHRS and CDR2 YFSETQ. The CDR3 sequence is CASSLAGNMNTEAFF. CDR3 DNA sequence: TGCGCCAGCAGCTTGGCGGGAAATATGAACACTGAAGCTTTCTTT.

The chain employs TRBV4-2 and TRBJ1-1; D is ambiguous. Trimming shortened V by 6 bases and J by 3 bases, and 17 bases separated the two germline ends. The CDR3 is 15 residues long. Germline assignment: CDR1 LGHNA and CDR2 YNFKEQ. The CDR3 coding sequence is TGTGCCAGCAGTCCTTACCTATCAGAAGACACTGAAGCTTTCTTT. Its protein product is CASSPYLSEDTEAFF.

The chain joins TRBV2 to TRBJ1-4; no firm D call. V lost 7 bases and J 8 bases, leaving 17 bases between the germline ends. Germline V lookup: CDR1 SNHLY, CDR2 FYNNEI. This CDR3 is built from 14 residues. CDR3: CASTPGNFWEKLFF. CDR3 DNA: TGTGCCAGCACCCCCGGAAATTTCTGGGAAAAACTGTTTTTT.

The chain recombines TRBV28 with TRBJ2-4; D is possibly TRBD1 (6 bases). Trimming removed 5 bases at V and 3 bases at J, with 17 bases between. CDR1 and CDR2 (germline): MDHEN, SYDVKM. CDR3 length equals 16 residues. CDR3 in amino acids: CASSEYRVSSKNIQYF. CDR3 coding DNA: TGTGCCAGCAGTGAATACAGGGTCTCAAGCAAAAACATTCAGTACTTC.

The rearrangement uses TRBV2 and TRBJ1-2; TRBD1 is a possible D gene (6 bases). Germline V gives CDR1 SNHLY, CDR2 FYNNEI. The CDR3 extends over 14 amino acids. Trimming removed 3 bases from V and 8 bases from J, with 16 bases in between. CDR3 sequence: CASSEGGPVNGYTF. DNA of the CDR3: TGTGCCAGCAGTGAGGGGGGGCCCGTTAACGGCTACACCTTC.

In DNA, the CDR3 is TGTGCCAGCAGCTTAGAGCCGTCCGCTGAAGCTTTCTTT. Translated: CASSLEPSAEAFF. This chain joins TRBV7-9 and TRBJ1-1; D is ambiguous. This CDR3 contains 13 residues. Germline CDR1 SEHNR, CDR2 FQNEAQ (reference sequence). The V end lost 1 base, the J end lost 6 bases, and 9 bases lay between the germline ends.

The genes are TRBV14 and TRBJ1-1, with D unclear. This CDR3 spans 13 amino acids. CDR1 is SGHDN and CDR2 is FVKESK in the germline V gene. V lost 4 bases, J lost 0 bases, and 6 bases lay in between. The CDR3 protein is CASSLQLNTEAFF. CDR3 coding DNA: TGTGCCAGCAGCCTTCAACTGAACACTGAAGCTTTCTTT.